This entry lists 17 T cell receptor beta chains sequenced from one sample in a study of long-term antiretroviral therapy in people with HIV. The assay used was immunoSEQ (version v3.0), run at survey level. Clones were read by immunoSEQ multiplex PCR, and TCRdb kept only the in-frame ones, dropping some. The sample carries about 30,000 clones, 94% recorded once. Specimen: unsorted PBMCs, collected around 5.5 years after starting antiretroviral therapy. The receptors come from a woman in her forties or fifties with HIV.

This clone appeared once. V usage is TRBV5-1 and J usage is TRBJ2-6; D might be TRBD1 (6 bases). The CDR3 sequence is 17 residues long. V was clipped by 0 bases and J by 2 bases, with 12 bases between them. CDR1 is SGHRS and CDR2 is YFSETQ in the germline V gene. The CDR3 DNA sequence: TGCGCCAGCAGCTTGGAGGTTCAGGGGACTGGGGCCAACGTCCTGACTTTC. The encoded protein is CASSLEVQGTGANVLTF.

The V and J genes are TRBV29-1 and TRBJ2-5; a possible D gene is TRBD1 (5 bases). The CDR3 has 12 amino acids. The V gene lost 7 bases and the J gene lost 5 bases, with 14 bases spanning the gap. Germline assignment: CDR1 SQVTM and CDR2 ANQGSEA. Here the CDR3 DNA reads TGCAGCGGGCAGACAGCGACGGAGACCCAGTACTTC. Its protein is CSGQTATETQYF.

Here the CDR3 reads CASSLISGRAFF. For the CDR3, the DNA is TGTGCCAGCAGCTTGATCTCCGGGAGGGCTTTCTTT. The rearrangement links TRBV5-6 to TRBJ1-1; D is uncertain. CDR1 is SGHDT, CDR2 YYEEEE, per germline. The CDR3 consists of 12 residues. V was cut by 1 base and J by 11 bases, with 12 bases left in between. The full variable domain, its missing parts supplied by reference TRBV5-6 and TRBJ1-1, is DAGVTQSPTHLIKTRGQQVTLRCSPKSGHDTVSWYQQALGQGPQFIFQYYEEEERQRGNFPDRFSGHQFPNYSSELNVNALLLGDSALYLCASSLISGRAFFGQGTRLTVV.

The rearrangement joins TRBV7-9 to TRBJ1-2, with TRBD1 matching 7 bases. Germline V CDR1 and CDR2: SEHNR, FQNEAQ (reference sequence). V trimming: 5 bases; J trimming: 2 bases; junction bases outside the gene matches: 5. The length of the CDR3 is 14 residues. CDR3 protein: CASSRQGGNYGYTF. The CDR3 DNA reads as TGTGCCAGCAGCCGACAGGGTGGGAACTATGGCTACACCTTC.

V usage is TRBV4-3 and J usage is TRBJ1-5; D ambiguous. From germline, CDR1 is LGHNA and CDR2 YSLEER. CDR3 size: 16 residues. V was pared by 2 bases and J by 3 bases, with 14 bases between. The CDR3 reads CASSQRHGGFNQPQHF. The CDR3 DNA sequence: TGCGCCAGCAGCCAACGGCACGGCGGCTTCAATCAGCCCCAGCATTTT.

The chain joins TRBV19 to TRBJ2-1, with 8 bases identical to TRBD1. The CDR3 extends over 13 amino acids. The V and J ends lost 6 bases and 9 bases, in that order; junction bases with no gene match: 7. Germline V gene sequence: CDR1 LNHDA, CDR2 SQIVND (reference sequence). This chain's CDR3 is CASSPDRGTEQFF. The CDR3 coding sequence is TGTGCCAGTAGCCCCGACAGGGGCACTGAGCAGTTCTTC.

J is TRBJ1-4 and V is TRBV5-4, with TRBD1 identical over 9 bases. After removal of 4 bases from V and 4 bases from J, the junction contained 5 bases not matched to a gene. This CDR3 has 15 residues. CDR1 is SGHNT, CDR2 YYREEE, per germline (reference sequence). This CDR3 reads CASSEGTGYNEKLFF. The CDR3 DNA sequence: TGTGCCAGCAGCGAAGGGACAGGGTATAATGAAAAACTGTTTTTT.

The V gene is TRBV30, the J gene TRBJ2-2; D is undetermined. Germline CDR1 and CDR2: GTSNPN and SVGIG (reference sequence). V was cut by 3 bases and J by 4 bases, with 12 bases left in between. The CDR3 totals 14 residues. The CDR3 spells CAWSKLAVTGELFF. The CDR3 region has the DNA TGTGCCTGGAGCAAGTTGGCCGTCACCGGGGAGCTGTTTTTT.

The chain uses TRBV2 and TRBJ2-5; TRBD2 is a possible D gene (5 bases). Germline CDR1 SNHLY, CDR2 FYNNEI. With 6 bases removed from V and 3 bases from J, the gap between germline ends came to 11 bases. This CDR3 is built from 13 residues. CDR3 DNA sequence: TGTGCCAGCAGCACGGACTTAGAAGAGACCCAGTACTTC. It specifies CASSTDLEETQYF.

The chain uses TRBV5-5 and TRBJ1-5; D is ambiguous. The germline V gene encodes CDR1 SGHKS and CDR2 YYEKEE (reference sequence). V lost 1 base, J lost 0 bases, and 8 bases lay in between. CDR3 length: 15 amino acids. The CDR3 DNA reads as TGTGCCAGCAGCTTGTCAGATTTTAGCAATCAGCCCCAGCATTTT. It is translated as CASSLSDFSNQPQHF.

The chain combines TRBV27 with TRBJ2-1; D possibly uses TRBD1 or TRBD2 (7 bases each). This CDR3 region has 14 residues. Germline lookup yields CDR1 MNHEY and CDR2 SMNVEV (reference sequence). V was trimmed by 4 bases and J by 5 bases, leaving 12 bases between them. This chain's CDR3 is CASSWEGADNEQFF. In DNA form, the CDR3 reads TGTGCCAGCAGTTGGGAGGGGGCCGACAATGAGCAGTTCTTC.

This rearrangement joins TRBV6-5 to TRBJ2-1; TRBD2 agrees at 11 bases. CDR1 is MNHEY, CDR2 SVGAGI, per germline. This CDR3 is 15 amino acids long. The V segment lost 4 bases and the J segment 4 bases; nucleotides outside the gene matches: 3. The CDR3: CASSLAGGPYNEQFF. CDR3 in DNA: TGTGCCAGCAGTTTAGCGGGGGGGCCTTACAATGAGCAGTTCTTC.

CDR3 DNA sequence: TGTGCCAGCAGCTTAAGTGGTACCGGGGAGCTGTTTTTT. It encodes CASSLSGTGELFF. The chain recombines TRBV7-3 with TRBJ2-2, with D unclear. The CDR3 runs to 13 residues. CDR1 SGHTA and CDR2 FQGTGA come from the germline V gene. With 1 base removed from V and 5 bases from J, the gap between germline ends came to 5 bases.

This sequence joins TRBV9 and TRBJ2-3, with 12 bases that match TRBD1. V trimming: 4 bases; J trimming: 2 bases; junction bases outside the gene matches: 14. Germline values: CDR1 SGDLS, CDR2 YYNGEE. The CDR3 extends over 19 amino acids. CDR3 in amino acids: CASSSQSTGTGGTTDTQYF. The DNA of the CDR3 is TGTGCCAGCAGCTCCCAGTCTACCGGGACAGGGGGCACCACAGATACGCAGTATTTT.

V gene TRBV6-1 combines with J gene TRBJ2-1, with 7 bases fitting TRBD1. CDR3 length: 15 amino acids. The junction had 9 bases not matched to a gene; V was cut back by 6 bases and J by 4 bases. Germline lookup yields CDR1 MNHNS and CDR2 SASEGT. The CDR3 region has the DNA TGTGCCAGCAGGACAGGGCCCACCCTTTACAATGAGCAGTTCTTC. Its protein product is CASRTGPTLYNEQFF.

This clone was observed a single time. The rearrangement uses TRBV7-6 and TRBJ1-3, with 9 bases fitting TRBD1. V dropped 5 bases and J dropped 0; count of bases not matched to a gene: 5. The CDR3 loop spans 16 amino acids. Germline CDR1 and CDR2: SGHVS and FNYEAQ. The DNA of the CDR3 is TGTGCCAGCAGCGCGGGACAGGGCGTCTCTGGAAACACCATATATTTT. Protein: CASSAGQGVSGNTIYF.

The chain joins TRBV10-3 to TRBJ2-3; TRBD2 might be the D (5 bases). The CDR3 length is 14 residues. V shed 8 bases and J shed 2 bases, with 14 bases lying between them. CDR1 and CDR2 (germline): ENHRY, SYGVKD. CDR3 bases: TGTGCCATCGGGCGGAGCGGATACACAGATACGCAGTATTTT. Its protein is CAIGRSGYTDTQYF.